This is a list of T cell receptor beta chains from one sample in a study of OX40 agonist ivuxolimab in advanced cancers. Clones were read by immunoSEQ multiplex PCR, and TCRdb kept only the in-frame ones, dropping some. The table lists 85,000 to 90,000 clones, 85% to 90% of them singletons. The material was CD4+ or CD8+ T cells sorted from blood, obtained in a trial of the OX40 agonist ivuxolimab. All receptors come from an adult with an advanced solid tumor such as melanoma, head and neck, liver or kidney cancer. The CDR3 runs from the conserved cysteine through the conserved F or W. The D gene is left open where the match is weak. Clone size appears in some rows only: once, few, many, or a class for an expanded clone.

. | TRBJ2-3 | . | TRBV6-6 | TGTGCCACCAAAGAAGGAGGCAGGGCTTCTGATACGCAGTATTTT | CATKEGGRASDTQYF
TRBD1 | TRBJ1-1 | . | TRBV10-3 | TGTGCCATCAGAGGACAGGGACCCAGCACTGAAGCTTTCTTT | CAIRGQGPSTEAFF
. | TRBJ1-4 | . | TRBV4-3 | TGCGCCAGCAGCCTAGACAGGCTAAATGAAAAACTGTTTTTT | CASSLDRLNEKLFF
. | TRBJ2-5 | . | TRBV5-6 | TGTGCCAGCAGCCGGGCACCTCAAGAGACCCAGTACTTC | CASSRAPQETQYF
TRBD1 | TRBJ2-3 | . | TRBV7-9 | TGTGCCAGCAGCGTCGGGACAGGGAGCACAGATACGCAGTATTTT | CASSVGTGSTDTQYF
. | TRBJ2-5 | . | TRBV5-1 | TGCGCCAGCAGCCGACAGGTTGGAGAGACCCAGTACTTC | CASSRQVGETQYF
. | TRBJ1-5 | . | TRBV19 | TGTGCCAGTAGTATAACCAATCAGCCCCAGCATTTT | CASSITNQPQHF
TRBD2 | TRBJ2-7 | . | TRBV5-6 | TGTGCCAGCAGCTATGGGACTAGCAGGCACGAGCAGTACTTC | CASSYGTSRHEQYF
TRBD2 | TRBJ2-1 | . | TRBV2 | TGTGCCAGCAGTGGACTAGCGGGGGTGGGGAGTGAGCAGTTCTTC | CASSGLAGVGSEQFF
TRBD1 | TRBJ2-7 | few | TRBV28 | TGTGCCAGCAAACAGGGGGCGGGGGAGCAGTACTTC | CASKQGAGEQYF
. | TRBJ1-2 | . | TRBV5-1 | TGCGCCAGCAGCTTGGGAGGGGGAACTAACTATGGCTACACCTTC | CASSLGGGTNYGYTF
TRBD1 | TRBJ2-3 | once | TRBV28 | TGTGCCAGCAGCTGGACAGGAAGAGATACGCAGTATTTT | CASSWTGRDTQYF